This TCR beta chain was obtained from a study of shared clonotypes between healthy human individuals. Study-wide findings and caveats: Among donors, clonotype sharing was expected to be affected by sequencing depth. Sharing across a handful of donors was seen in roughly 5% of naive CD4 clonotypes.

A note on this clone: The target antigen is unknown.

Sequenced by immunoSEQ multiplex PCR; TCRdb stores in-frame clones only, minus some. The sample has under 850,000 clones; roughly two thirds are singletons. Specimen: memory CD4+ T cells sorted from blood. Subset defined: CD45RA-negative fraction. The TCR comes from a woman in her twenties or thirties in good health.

In DNA form, the CDR3 reads TGCGCCAGCAGCAGGATCGGGACTAGCGTAGGCGAGCAGTACTTC. Its protein is CASSRIGTSVGEQYF. V is TRBV5-1 and J is TRBJ2-7; 10 nucleotides agree with TRBD2. From germline, CDR1 is SGHRS and CDR2 YFSETQ. J was trimmed by 6 bases and V by 4 bases; bases with no gene match: 10. CDR3 length equals 15 residues.